Following are 31 T cell receptor beta chains from one sample sequenced in a study of human T cells and chemical hapten exposure. A single record per CDR3 protein comes from TCRdb applying MiXCR to the RACE reads. The sample records approximately 70,000 distinct CDR3 sequences, 9.8% being singletons. The time point was: patch test 1, 2 weeks after DPC sensitization. Treatment reported: therapeutic diphenylcyclopropenone sensitization with weekly scalp DPC. The input for sequencing was whole blood, taken in connection with sensitization to the hapten diphenylcyclopropenone (DPC). Every receptor here comes from a woman aged 40 to 55 with alopecia areata. Some clones in this sample may be carry-over from other donors' samples.

In its sample, this clonotype was seen many times. The chain recombines TRBV7-9 with TRBJ1-1; unclear D gene. Trimming removed 1 base at V and 6 bases at J, with 12 bases between. The CDR3 is made up of 14 amino acids. Germline V gene lookup returns CDR1 SEHNR and CDR2 FQNEAQ (reference sequence). CDR3 sequence (DNA): TGTGCCAGCAGCTTAGTGGTTGAGAGGGCTGAAGCTTTCTTT. This codes for CASSLVVERAEAFF.

This clonotype showed up just a few times. The rearrangement joins TRBV6-2 or TRBV6-3 to TRBJ2-2, with TRBD1 as a possible D gene (6 bases). Germline assignment: CDR1 MNHEY and CDR2 SVGEGT. This CDR3 contains 16 residues. Trimming cost V 4 bases and J 0 bases, with 12 bases left between them. In nucleotides, the CDR3 is TGTGCCAGCAGTTTAGGGACACCAGCGAACACCGGGGAGCTGTTTTTT. Amino acid sequence: CASSLGTPANTGELFF.

Ten or more counts support this clonotype. The rearrangement uses TRBV4-1 and TRBJ1-2; D possibly corresponds to TRBD1 (6 bases). This CDR3 has 15 residues. V lost 5 bases and J 3 bases, leaving 16 bases between the germline ends. Germline V lookup: CDR1 MGHRA, CDR2 YSYEKL. In DNA form, the CDR3 reads TGCGCCAGCAGCATCCACAGGGTAATGGACTATGGCTACACCTTC. It codes for CASSIHRVMDYGYTF.

The table lists this clonotype with a few counts. The CDR3 sequence is CASSQKREPTYTGELFF. CDR3 in DNA: TGCGCCAGCAGCCAAAAACGGGAGCCTACATACACCGGGGAGCTGTTTTTT. The V call is TRBV4-3, the J call TRBJ2-2; D might be TRBD2 (6 bases). This CDR3 contains 17 residues. Germline V gene data show CDR1 as LGHNA and CDR2 as YSLEER. The V and J ends lost 2 bases and 3 bases respectively, with 16 bases between them.

Remarks on this clonotype: A much bigger clone sits one base away, suggesting this may be a read error. The chain carries TRBV4-3 and TRBJ1-4; no clear D gene. Germline values: CDR1 LGHNA, CDR2 YSLEER. This CDR3 comprises 16 residues. CDR3 protein: CTSSQDGYVLNEKLFF. In DNA, the CDR3 is TGCACCAGCAGCCAAGATGGCTACGTTCTTAATGAAAAACTGTTTTTT.

This clonotype was counted at least ten times. The chain links TRBV7-2 to TRBJ1-2, with D possibly TRBD1 on 5 matching bases. CDR3 length equals 15 residues. CDR1 and CDR2 (germline): SGHTA, FQGNSA. Deletions cut 5 bases from V and 2 bases from J, with 15 bases between. The CDR3 nucleotides are TGTGCCAGCAGCCACCAGTACGGACAAAACTATGGCTACACCTTC. It encodes CASSHQYGQNYGYTF.

This clonotype was recorded at least ten times. The V call is TRBV4-3, the J call TRBJ2-1; D may match TRBD1 or TRBD2 (5 bases each). The CDR3 spans 13 residues. Germline values: CDR1 LGHNA, CDR2 YSLEER. V was trimmed by 1 base and J by 6 bases, leaving 7 bases between them. The CDR3 region is CASSQGGTNEQFF. DNA of the CDR3: TGCGCCAGCAGCCAAGGAGGGACCAATGAGCAGTTCTTC.

This clonotype was seen a handful of times. The chain joins TRBV7-3 to TRBJ2-5, with TRBD1 matching 10 bases. Trimming cost V 5 bases and J 2 bases; bases outside gene matches: 5. Germline V gene sequence: CDR1 SGHTA, CDR2 FQGTGA. This CDR3 has 15 amino acids. The CDR3 is CASSEGTGDQETQYF. The CDR3 DNA reads TGTGCCAGCAGCGAGGGGACAGGGGATCAAGAGACCCAGTACTTC.

At least ten counts were recorded for this clonotype. The rearrangement links TRBV18 to TRBJ2-7, with 9 positions matching TRBD1. The junction had 3 bases not matched to a gene; V was cut back by 3 bases and J by 0 bases. CDR1 and CDR2 (germline): KGHSH, LQKENI. This CDR3 has 15 amino acids. The CDR3 bases are TGTGCCAGCTCACCGGTGGGACAGGGCTCCTACGAGCAGTACTTC. It specifies CASSPVGQGSYEQYF.

The chain links TRBV6-5 to TRBJ2-7; no clear D gene. The germline CDR1 and CDR2 sequences are MNHEY and SVGAGI. The CDR3 consists of 15 residues. Trimming removed 6 bases at V and 0 bases at J, with 15 bases between. The CDR3 is CASSLSGSSSYEQYF. In nucleotides, the CDR3 is TGTGCCAGCAGCTTATCCGGGTCAAGCTCCTACGAGCAGTACTTC.

This chain connects TRBV10-1 to TRBJ2-3; D ambiguous. CDR3 length equals 14 residues. From germline, CDR1 is WNHNN and CDR2 SYGVQD (reference sequence). V gave up 4 bases and J gave up 2 bases, with 10 bases separating them. The CDR3 DNA reads as TGCGCCAGCAGTGTATCCAGACCCACAGATACGCAGTATTTT. Protein product: CASSVSRPTDTQYF.

V is TRBV10-3 and J is TRBJ2-7; TRBD2 agrees at 11 bases. Trimming removed 10 bases from V and 6 bases from J; junction bases left unmatched: 11. Germline CDR1 ENHRY, CDR2 SYGVKD. The length of the CDR3 is 14 residues. Here the CDR3 reads CATRGGLAGGEQYF. CDR3 DNA sequence: TGTGCCACCCGAGGTGGGCTAGCGGGGGGCGAGCAGTACTTC.

This clonotype was found many times. The rearrangement uses TRBV7-3 and TRBJ2-5; 11 nucleotides match TRBD2. The germline gives CDR1 SGHTA, CDR2 FQGTGA. CDR3 length equals 15 residues. After removal of 3 bases from V and 5 bases from J, the junction contained 5 bases not matched to a gene. The CDR3 DNA reads TGTGCCAGCAGCTTTAGCGGGGGGGCCTGGGAGACCCAGTACTTC. Translating it yields CASSFSGGAWETQYF.

This sequence joins TRBV6-2 or TRBV6-3 and TRBJ2-3; maybe TRBD1 (6 bases). Germline-derived CDR1 and CDR2 are MNHEY and SVGEGT. Trimming pared 4 bases from V and 0 bases from J, leaving 11 bases between. The CDR3 extends over 15 amino acids. The CDR3 loop is CASSSGTGSTDTQYF. CDR3 nucleotide sequence: TGTGCCAGCAGTTCGGGAACAGGGAGCACAGATACGCAGTATTTT.

This clonotype was picked up a small number of times. V gene TRBV27 combines with J gene TRBJ2-3; D remains unclear. This CDR3 is 16 amino acids long. Trimming left V 6 bases short and J 4 bases short, with 20 bases between. The germline CDR1 and CDR2 sequences are MNHEY and SMNVEV (reference sequence). In DNA, the CDR3 is TGTGCCAGCAGCCGTACCAATAGATTTCGGGCAGATACGCAGTATTTT. The encoded protein is CASSRTNRFRADTQYF.

Ten or more counts support this clonotype. The chain combines TRBV4-3 with TRBJ2-3, with 11 nucleotides matching TRBD2. The V gene's germline CDR1 is LGHNA and CDR2 YSLEER. The CDR3 spans 17 residues. V lost 0 bases to trimming and J lost 4 bases; unmatched junction nucleotides: 6. CDR3 loop: CASSQDRIAGGPDTQYF. CDR3 nucleotide sequence: TGCGCCAGCAGCCAAGATCGGATAGCGGGGGGGCCAGATACGCAGTATTTT.

This clonotype was seen ten or more times. The rearrangement links TRBV7-3 to TRBJ2-2; no definite D call. The CDR3 runs to 15 residues. V was trimmed by 2 bases and J by 6 bases, leaving 13 bases between them. Germline V gene data show CDR1 as SGHTA and CDR2 as FQGTGA. The CDR3 here is CASSLGVGEAGELFF. CDR3 nucleotides: TGTGCCAGCAGCTTAGGAGTTGGCGAAGCCGGGGAGCTGTTTTTT.

This clonotype was detected many times. This chain links TRBV29-1 with TRBJ2-7; 8 positions agree with TRBD1. The J segment lost 7 bases and the V segment lost 3 bases, leaving 8 bases of the junction unmatched. The CDR3 covers 13 residues. The germline V gene encodes CDR1 SQVTM and CDR2 ANQGSEA. The CDR3 region has the DNA TGCAGCGTTGAGGTGCAGGGGGCGCGGGAGCAGTACTTC. This encodes CSVEVQGAREQYF.

In its sample, this clonotype was seen many times. This chain uses TRBV20-1 with TRBJ1-4; D call uncertain. CDR1 and CDR2 (germline): DFQATT, SNEGSKA (reference sequence). V was shortened by 0 bases and J by 1 base, with 9 bases between the two germline ends. CDR3 length: 15 residues. The CDR3 nucleotides are TGCAGTGCTAGAGATATTGGGAAAACTAATGAAAAACTGTTTTTT. Its protein product is CSARDIGKTNEKLFF.

This clonotype has more than one count but fewer than ten. CDR3 bases: TGCAGCGCTTGGGACAGTGAAGCTTTCTTT. It yields the protein CSAWDSEAFF. This chain uses TRBV29-1 with TRBJ1-1, with 7 bases matching TRBD1. Per germline, CDR1 SQVTM and CDR2 ANQGSEA. V was pared by 7 bases and J by 7 bases, with 3 bases of the junction left unmatched. This CDR3 is 10 amino acids long.

This clonotype was counted ten times or more. The chain is built from TRBV6-1 and TRBJ2-4, with D hard to call. The CDR3 consists of 15 residues. Germline V gene lookup returns CDR1 MNHNS and CDR2 SASEGT. V was clipped by 4 bases and J by 1 base, with 11 bases between them. In nucleotides, the CDR3 is TGTGCCAGCAGTGCCAGTCTGGCGGCCAAAAACATTCAGTACTTC. Protein sequence: CASSASLAAKNIQYF.

This clonotype has at least ten counts. The chain combines TRBV6-2 or TRBV6-3 with TRBJ2-5; TRBD2 aligns across 13 bases. The germline CDR1 and CDR2 sequences are MNHEY and SVGEGT. Unmatched junction bases numbered 13, after V lost 5 bases and J lost 1 base. The CDR3 has 19 residues. CDR3 loop: CASSTHPGLAGPVQETQYF. DNA of the CDR3: TGTGCCAGCAGTACGCATCCGGGACTAGCGGGGCCCGTCCAAGAGACCCAGTACTTC.

This clonotype turned up a few times. The rearrangement uses TRBV11-2 and TRBJ1-2; D gene uncertain. CDR3 length: 14 residues. V lost 2 bases and J 2 bases, leaving 9 bases between the germline ends. Looked up from germline, CDR1 is SGHAT and CDR2 is FQNNGV. The CDR3 loop is CASSLRSLNYGYTF. The CDR3 nucleotides are TGTGCCAGCAGCTTAAGGTCGCTCAACTATGGCTACACCTTC.

This clonotype was counted only a few times. The genes are TRBV29-1 and TRBJ1-5; 7 bases map to TRBD1. The CDR3 is 13 amino acids. Germline CDR1 is SQVTM and CDR2 is ANQGSEA. After removal of 4 bases from V and 2 bases from J, the junction contained 2 bases not matched to a gene. The CDR3 is CSVGQGGNQPQHF. The CDR3 DNA reads TGCAGCGTTGGCCAGGGGGGCAATCAGCCCCAGCATTTT.

This clonotype was seen at least ten times. The gene calls are TRBV6-2 or TRBV6-3 and TRBJ2-1; no firm D call. V dropped 2 bases and J dropped 5 bases, with 7 bases sitting between them. The CDR3 runs 13 residues. Germline CDR1 MNHEY, CDR2 SVGEGT. CDR3 bases: TGTGCCAGCAGTTACAAAGAGAACAATGAGCAGTTCTTC. This translates into CASSYKENNEQFF.

This clonotype was counted at least ten times. The chain couples TRBV11-2 to TRBJ2-1; perhaps TRBD2 as D (6 bases). The germline V gene has CDR1 SGHAT and CDR2 FQNNGV. Trimming shortened V by 5 bases and J by 7 bases, and 15 bases separated the two germline ends. CDR3 size: 14 residues. CDR3 DNA sequence: TGTGCCAGCAGCCTATACGGCGGGGAAAATGAGCAGTTCTTC. Translating it yields CASSLYGGENEQFF.

There are many counts of this clonotype. CDR3 sequence: CAWSLPGSQQYF. CDR3 DNA: TGTGCCTGGAGCCTGCCCGGGAGTCAGCAGTACTTC. The V and J genes are TRBV30 and TRBJ2-7; D perhaps matches TRBD2 (6 bases). From germline, CDR1 is GTSNPN and CDR2 SVGIG (reference sequence). The CDR3 spans 12 residues. The ends were cut back, 3 bases at V and 8 bases at J, with 14 bases in the middle.

This clonotype was counted ten times or more. V and J are TRBV21-1 and TRBJ2-1. TRBV21-1 represents a pseudogene. This CDR3 region has 17 residues. The CDR3 sequence is CASSKGNFKSSYNEQFF. Here the CDR3 DNA reads TGTGCCAGCAGCAAAGGCAATTTTAAAAGCTCCTACAATGAGCAGTTCTTC.

The J gene is TRBJ2-2, the V gene TRBV27, with a weak D call TRBD2 (6 bases). The V gene lost 3 bases and the J gene lost 2 bases, with 10 bases spanning the gap. The CDR3 sequence is 15 residues long. Germline lookup yields CDR1 MNHEY and CDR2 SMNVEV (reference sequence). The CDR3 sequence is CASSFSGGNTGELFF. CDR3 nucleotide sequence: TGTGCCAGCAGTTTTTCCGGGGGTAACACCGGGGAGCTGTTTTTT.

This clonotype was counted ten times or more. V and J are TRBV10-3 and TRBJ1-1, with TRBD1 identical over 8 bases. The CDR3 is made up of 14 amino acids. Germline V gene lookup returns CDR1 ENHRY and CDR2 SYGVKD. Trimming took 10 bases from V and 5 from J; bases not matched to a gene: 12. The CDR3 DNA follows: TGTGCCACCGCTGACAGGGGACGGAAGACTGAAGCTTTCTTT. Translation: CATADRGRKTEAFF.

This clonotype appeared a few times. The gene calls are TRBV11-2 and TRBJ2-7; TRBD1 matches 7 bases. Germline values: CDR1 SGHAT, CDR2 FQNNGV. J lost 3 bases, V lost 5 bases, and 13 bases had no gene match. This CDR3 is built from 16 residues. The DNA of the CDR3 is TGTGCCAGCAGCCATCCAGCAGGGGGATTTGTCTACGAGCAGTACTTC. Translation gives CASSHPAGGFVYEQYF.